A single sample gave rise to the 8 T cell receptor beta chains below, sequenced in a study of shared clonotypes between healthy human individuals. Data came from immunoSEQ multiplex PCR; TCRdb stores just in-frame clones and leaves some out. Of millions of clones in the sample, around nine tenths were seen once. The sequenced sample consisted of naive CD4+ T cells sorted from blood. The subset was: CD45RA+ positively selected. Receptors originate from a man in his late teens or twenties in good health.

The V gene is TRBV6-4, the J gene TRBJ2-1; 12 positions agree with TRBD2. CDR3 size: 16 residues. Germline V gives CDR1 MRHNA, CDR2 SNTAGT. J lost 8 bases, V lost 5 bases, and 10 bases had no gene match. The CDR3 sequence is CASSHLLTSGSHEQFF. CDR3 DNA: TGTGCCAGCAGTCACCTACTGACTAGCGGGAGTCATGAGCAGTTCTTC.

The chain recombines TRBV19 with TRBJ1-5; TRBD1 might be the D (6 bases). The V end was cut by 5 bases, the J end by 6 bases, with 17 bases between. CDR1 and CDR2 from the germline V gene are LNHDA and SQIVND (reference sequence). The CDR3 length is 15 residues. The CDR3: CASSPLDRTSQPQHF. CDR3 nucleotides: TGTGCCAGTAGTCCTCTCGACAGGACGAGTCAGCCCCAGCATTTT.

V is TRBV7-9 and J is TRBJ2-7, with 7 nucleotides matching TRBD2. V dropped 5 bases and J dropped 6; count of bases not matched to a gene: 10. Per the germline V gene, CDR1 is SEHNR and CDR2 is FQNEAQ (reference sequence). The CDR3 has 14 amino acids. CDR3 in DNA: TGTGCCAGCAGCCGCGGGGGACCCGGAGGCGAGCAGTACTTC. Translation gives CASSRGGPGGEQYF.

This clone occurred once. In DNA form, the CDR3 reads TGTGCCAGCAGTGACCCGGTTATCTCTAAACTAGCCAAAAACATTCAGTACTTC. It yields the protein CASSDPVISKLAKNIQYF. The gene calls are TRBV28 and TRBJ2-4; D not resolved. CDR1 and CDR2 (germline): MDHEN, SYDVKM. CDR3 length: 18 amino acids. Trimming left V 5 bases short and J 0 bases short, with 20 bases between.

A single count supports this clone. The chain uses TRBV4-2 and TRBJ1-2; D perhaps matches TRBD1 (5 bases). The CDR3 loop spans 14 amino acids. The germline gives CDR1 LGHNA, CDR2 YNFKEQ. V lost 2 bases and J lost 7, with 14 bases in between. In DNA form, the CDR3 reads TGTGCCAGCAGCCAACAAGGGCAGGGAGTTGGCTACACCTTC. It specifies CASSQQGQGVGYTF.

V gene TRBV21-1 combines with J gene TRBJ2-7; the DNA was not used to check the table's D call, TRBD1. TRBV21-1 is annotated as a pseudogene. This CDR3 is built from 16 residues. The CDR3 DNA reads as TGTGCCAGCAGCTTCCGACTGACAGGGGAAACCTACGAGCAGTACTTC. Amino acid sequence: CASSFRLTGETYEQYF.

For the CDR3, the DNA is TGCGCCAGCAGCTTGGCTTCTAGTCCCTACAATGAGCAGTTCTTC. Encoded protein: CASSLASSPYNEQFF. The rearrangement links TRBV5-1 to TRBJ2-1; D gene uncertain. Trimming stripped 0 bases from V and 2 bases from J, with 9 bases between. The CDR3 is 15 residues long. Germline assignment: CDR1 SGHRS and CDR2 YFSETQ.

CDR3 protein: CASSFSPDGGVQYF. CDR3 in DNA: TGCGCCAGCAGCTTCTCACCGGACGGAGGCGTTCAGTACTTC. V is TRBV5-1 and J is TRBJ2-4; TRBD2 is a possible D gene (5 bases). The length of the CDR3 is 14 residues. The ends were cut back, 2 bases at V and 11 bases at J, with 17 bases in the middle. The V gene's germline CDR1 is SGHRS and CDR2 YFSETQ.